This T cell receptor (beta chain) was recorded in a study of blood T cell repertoires in COVID-19. Study context: The United States, Italy and Spain provided the acute and convalescent COVID-19 samples. T cells, B-cell-depleted T cells, or PBMCs provided the cDNA or gDNA that served as material.

V lost 6 bases and J lost 8, with 23 bases in between. Germline loops: CDR1 SGHDT, CDR2 YYEEEE. CDR3 size: 15 residues. In the original workflow: Amplification of reference gene primers provided the estimated nucleated cell counts. Assay used: immunoSEQ multiplex PCR; TCRdb lists only in-frame clones, some missing. V and J calls and clone size are copied from that table; D and trimming were computed from the DNA. The sample carries about 59,000 clones, roughly 90% recorded once. Sequencing was done on a sample of peripheral blood. The genes are TRBV5-6 and TRBJ1-2, with D perhaps matching TRBD1 (6 bases). The TCR comes from an elderly man with acute or convalescent COVID-19. The CDR3 DNA sequence: TGTGCCAGCACTCAACTCCGGGACAACCCGGGAGGCTACACCTTC. Translated, it gives CASTQLRDNPGGYTF.